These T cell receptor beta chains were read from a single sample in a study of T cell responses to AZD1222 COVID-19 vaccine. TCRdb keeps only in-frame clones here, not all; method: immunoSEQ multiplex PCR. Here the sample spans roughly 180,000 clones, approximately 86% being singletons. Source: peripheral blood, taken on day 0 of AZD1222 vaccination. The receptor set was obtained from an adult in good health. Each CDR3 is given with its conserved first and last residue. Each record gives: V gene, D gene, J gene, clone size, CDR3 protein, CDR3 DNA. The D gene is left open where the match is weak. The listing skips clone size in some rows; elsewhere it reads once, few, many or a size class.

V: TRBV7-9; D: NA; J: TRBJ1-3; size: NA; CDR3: CASRPTGTGNTIYF; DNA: TGTGCCAGCAGACCAACAGGGACAGGAAACACCATATATTTT
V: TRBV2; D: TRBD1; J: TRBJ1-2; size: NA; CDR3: CASSEIGTGGLVGYTF; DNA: TGTGCCAGCAGTGAAATCGGTACAGGGGGCCTTGTTGGCTACACCTTC
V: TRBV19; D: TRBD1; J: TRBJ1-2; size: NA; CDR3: CASSSAGQGWYGYTF; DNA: TGTGCCAGTAGTAGCGCCGGACAGGGCTGGTATGGCTACACCTTC
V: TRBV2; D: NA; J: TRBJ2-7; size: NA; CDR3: CASSEALPPYEQYF; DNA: TGTGCCAGCAGTGAAGCGCTTCCGCCGTACGAGCAGTACTTC
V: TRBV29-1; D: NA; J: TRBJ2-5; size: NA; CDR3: CTAWGIEETQYF; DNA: TGCACCGCTTGGGGGATTGAAGAGACCCAGTACTTC
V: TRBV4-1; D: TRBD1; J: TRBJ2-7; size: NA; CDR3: CASSRTGLHEQYF; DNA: TGCGCCAGCAGCCGGACAGGGCTACACGAGCAGTACTTC
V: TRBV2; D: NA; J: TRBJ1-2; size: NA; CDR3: CASSLRLGYTF; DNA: TGTGCCAGCAGTTTACGCCTAGGCTACACCTTC
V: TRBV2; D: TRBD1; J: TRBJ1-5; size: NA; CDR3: CASSIPPGQGDYSNQPQHF; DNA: TGTGCCAGCAGCATACCCCCCGGACAGGGGGATTATAGCAATCAGCCCCAGCATTTT
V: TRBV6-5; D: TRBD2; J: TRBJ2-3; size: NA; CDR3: CASNSGGGSQYF; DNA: TGTGCCAGCAATAGCGGGGGCGGTTCGCAGTATTTT
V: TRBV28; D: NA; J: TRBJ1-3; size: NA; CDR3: CASKTAPEGNTIYF; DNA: TGTGCCAGTAAGACAGCTCCTGAGGGAAACACCATATATTTT
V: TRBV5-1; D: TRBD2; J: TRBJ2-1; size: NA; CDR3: CASSWRTSGSSEQFF; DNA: TGCGCCAGCAGCTGGAGGACTAGCGGGAGCTCGGAGCAGTTCTTC
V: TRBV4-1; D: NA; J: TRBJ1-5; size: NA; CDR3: CASSQSRSGNQPQHF; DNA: TGCGCCAGCAGCCAATCAAGGTCGGGCAATCAGCCCCAGCATTTT
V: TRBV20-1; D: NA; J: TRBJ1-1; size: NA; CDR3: CSASTGIKTEAFF; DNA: TGCAGTGCTAGTACAGGGATTAAGACTGAAGCTTTCTTT
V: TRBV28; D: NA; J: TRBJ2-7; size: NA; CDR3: CASSLSGQYEQYF; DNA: TGTGCCAGCAGTTTATCAGGACAGTACGAGCAGTACTTC
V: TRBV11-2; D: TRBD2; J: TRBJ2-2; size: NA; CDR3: CASSPAAGANTGELFF; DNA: TGTGCCAGCAGCCCAGCGGCGGGGGCGAACACCGGGGAGCTGTTTTTT
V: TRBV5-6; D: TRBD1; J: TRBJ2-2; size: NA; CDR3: CASRANRGLKTGELFF; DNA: TGTGCCAGCAGGGCTAACAGGGGGCTTAAGACCGGGGAGCTGTTTTTT
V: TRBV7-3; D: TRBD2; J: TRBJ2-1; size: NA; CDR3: CASNLAGDNEQFF; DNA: TGTGCCAGCAACCTAGCGGGAGACAATGAGCAGTTCTTC
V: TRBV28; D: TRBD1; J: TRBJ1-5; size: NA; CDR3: CASSARDRGNQPQHF; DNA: TGTGCCAGCAGTGCCCGGGACAGAGGCAATCAGCCCCAGCATTTT
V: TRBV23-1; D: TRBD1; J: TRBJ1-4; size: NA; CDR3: CASSQSGQGPEKLFF; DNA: TGCGCCAGCAGTCAGAGTGGACAGGGACCGGAAAAACTGTTTTTT
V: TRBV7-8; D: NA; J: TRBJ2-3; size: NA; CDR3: CASSLATTQGVDTQYF; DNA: TGTGCCAGCAGCTTAGCGACGACCCAGGGAGTGGATACGCAGTATTTT
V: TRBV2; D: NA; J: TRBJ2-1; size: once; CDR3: CASSEAFGSYEQFF; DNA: TGTGCCAGCAGTGAAGCCTTTGGGAGTTATGAGCAGTTCTTC
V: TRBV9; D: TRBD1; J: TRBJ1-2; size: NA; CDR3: CASSAGGGADYGYTF; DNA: TGTGCCAGCAGCGCCGGAGGGGGCGCCGACTATGGCTACACCTTC
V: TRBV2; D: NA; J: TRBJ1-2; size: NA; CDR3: CASSDPDRGNYGYTF; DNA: TGTGCCAGCAGTGACCCTGATAGGGGGAACTATGGCTACACCTTC
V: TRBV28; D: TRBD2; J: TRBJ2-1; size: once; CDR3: CASQRPGLAGVNSYNEQFF; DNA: TGTGCCAGCCAACGACCGGGACTAGCGGGAGTCAACTCCTACAATGAGCAGTTCTTC
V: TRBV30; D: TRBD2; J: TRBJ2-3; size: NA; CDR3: CAWSEGGRGDTQYF; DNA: TGTGCCTGGAGTGAGGGCGGGAGGGGGGATACGCAGTATTTT
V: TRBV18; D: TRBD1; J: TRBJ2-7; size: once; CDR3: CASSLRDRGYEQYF; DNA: TGTGCCAGCTCACTCCGGGACAGGGGCTACGAGCAGTACTTC
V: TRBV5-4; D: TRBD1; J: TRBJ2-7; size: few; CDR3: CASSLEGQGYEQYF; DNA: TGTGCCAGCAGCTTAGAAGGACAGGGCTACGAGCAGTACTTC
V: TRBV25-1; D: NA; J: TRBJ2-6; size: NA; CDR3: CASSEGYSGANVLTF; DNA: TGTGCCAGCAGTGAAGGATACTCTGGGGCCAACGTCCTGACTTTC
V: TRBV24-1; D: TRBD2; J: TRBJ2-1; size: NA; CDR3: CATSDPLTSGTAYNEQFF; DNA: TGTGCCACCAGTGATCCCTTGACTAGCGGGACAGCCTACAATGAGCAGTTCTTC
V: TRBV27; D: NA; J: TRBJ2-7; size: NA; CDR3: CASSPPPDITYEQYF; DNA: TGTGCCAGCAGTCCCCCACCGGACATCACCTACGAGCAGTACTTC
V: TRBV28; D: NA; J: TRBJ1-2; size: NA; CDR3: CASSSNRAGYTF; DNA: TGTGCCAGCAGTTCAAACAGGGCTGGCTACACCTTC
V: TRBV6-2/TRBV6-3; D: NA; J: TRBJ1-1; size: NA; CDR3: CASSASMNTEAFF; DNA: TGTGCCAGCAGCGCATCTATGAACACTGAAGCTTTCTTT
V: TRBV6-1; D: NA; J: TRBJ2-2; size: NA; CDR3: CASSLMGQNTGELFF; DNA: TGTGCCAGCAGTCTAATGGGACAGAACACCGGGGAGCTGTTTTTT
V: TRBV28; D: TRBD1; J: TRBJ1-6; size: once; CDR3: CASSSQGKASPLHF; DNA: TGTGCCAGCAGTTCACAGGGGAAGGCCTCACCCCTCCACTTT
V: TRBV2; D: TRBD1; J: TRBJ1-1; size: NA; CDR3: CASSGQGASELVEAFF; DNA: TGTGCCAGCAGTGGACAGGGGGCGTCTGAACTGGTTGAAGCTTTCTTT
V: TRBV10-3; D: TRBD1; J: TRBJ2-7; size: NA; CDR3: CAIRDRPGTGRYEQYF; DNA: TGTGCCATCAGAGACCGACCCGGGACAGGGCGCTACGAGCAGTACTTC
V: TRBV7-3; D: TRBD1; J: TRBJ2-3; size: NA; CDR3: CASSLSGQSTDTQYF; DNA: TGTGCCAGCAGCTTATCGGGACAGTCCACAGATACGCAGTATTTT
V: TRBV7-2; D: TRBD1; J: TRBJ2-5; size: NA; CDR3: CASSSQGQGRETQYF; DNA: TGTGCCAGCAGCTCTCAAGGACAGGGCCGAGAGACCCAGTACTTC
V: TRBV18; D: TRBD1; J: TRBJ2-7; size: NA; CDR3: CASSTGGIEQYF; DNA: TGTGCCAGCTCGACAGGGGGGATCGAGCAGTACTTC
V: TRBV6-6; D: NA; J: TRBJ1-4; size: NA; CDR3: CASRGAAEEKLFF; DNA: TGTGCCAGTCGTGGGGCGGCGGAGGAAAAACTGTTTTTT
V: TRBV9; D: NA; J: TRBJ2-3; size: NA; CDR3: CASSVGGTATDTQYF; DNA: TGTGCCAGCAGCGTAGGTGGGACGGCCACAGATACGCAGTATTTT
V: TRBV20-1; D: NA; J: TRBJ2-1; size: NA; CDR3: CSAGTEAEQFF; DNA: TGCAGTGCTGGGACCGAGGCTGAGCAGTTCTTC
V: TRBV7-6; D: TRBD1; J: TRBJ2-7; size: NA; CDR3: CASSLGGQGPYEQYF; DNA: TGTGCCAGCAGCTTAGGGGGACAGGGTCCCTACGAGCAGTACTTC
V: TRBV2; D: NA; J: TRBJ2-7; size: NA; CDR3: CASSDSTREQYF; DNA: TGTGCCAGCAGTGACTCCACCCGGGAGCAGTACTTC
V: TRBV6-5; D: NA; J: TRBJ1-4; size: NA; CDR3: CASRGVGEKLFF; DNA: TGTGCCAGCAGAGGGGTGGGTGAAAAACTGTTTTTT
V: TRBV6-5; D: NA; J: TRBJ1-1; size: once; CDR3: CASSSLKEAFF; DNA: TGTGCCAGCAGTTCCTTGAAGGAAGCTTTCTTT
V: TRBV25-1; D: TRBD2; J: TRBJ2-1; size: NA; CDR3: CASSGRGEEQFF; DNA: TGTGCCAGCAGTGGGCGGGGGGAAGAGCAGTTCTTC
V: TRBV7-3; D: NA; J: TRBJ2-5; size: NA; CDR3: CASSFDIGETQYF; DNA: TGTGCCAGCAGCTTCGACATAGGAGAGACCCAGTACTTC
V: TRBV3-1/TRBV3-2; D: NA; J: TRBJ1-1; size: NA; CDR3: CASSQVEGNTEAFF; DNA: TGTGCCAGCAGCCAAGTGGAGGGGAACACTGAAGCTTTCTTT
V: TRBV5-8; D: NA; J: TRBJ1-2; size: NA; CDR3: CASSFIRGTNYGYTF; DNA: TGTGCCAGCAGCTTTATTAGAGGGACTAACTATGGCTACACCTTC
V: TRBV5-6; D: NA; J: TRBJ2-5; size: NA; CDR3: CASSFRVGPQYF; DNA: TGTGCCAGTTCCTTTCGAGTAGGGCCCCAGTACTTC
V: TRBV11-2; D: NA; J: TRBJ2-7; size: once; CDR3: CASSRTGWEQYF; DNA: TGCGCCAGCAGCCGAACAGGGTGGGAGCAGTACTTC
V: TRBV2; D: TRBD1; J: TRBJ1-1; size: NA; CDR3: CASSKLGTGNTEAFF; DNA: TGTGCCAGCAGTAAACTCGGGACAGGGAACACTGAAGCTTTCTTT